Each of the 9 T cell receptor beta chains below was sequenced from the same sample in a study of identical twins. TCRdb re-called the 5' RACE reads through MiXCR, storing one row per CDR3 protein. The sample contains 420,000 or so distinct CDR3 sequences, about 18% of which appear only once. The sample comprised naive T cells sorted from blood. The source of these receptors is a man between 45 and 60 years old in good health.

This CDR3 is CASSYGGTKSTQYF. The CDR3 DNA sequence: TGTGCCAGCAGTTACGGTGGGACCAAGAGCACCCAGTACTTC. The chain has TRBV6-5 and TRBJ2-5; possibly TRBD1 or TRBD2 for D (5 bases each). V dropped 2 bases and J dropped 8 bases, with 15 bases sitting between them. The CDR3 is 14 residues long. CDR1 MNHEY and CDR2 SVGAGI come from the germline V gene.

A few counts support this clonotype. The chain is built from TRBV10-3 and TRBJ2-1; 8 bases match TRBD2. Germline lookup yields CDR1 ENHRY and CDR2 SYGVKD. The CDR3 spans 16 residues. V shed 0 bases, J shed 9 bases, and the junction held 10 bases outside the gene matches. The CDR3 spells CAISESSGLGKPEQFF. The CDR3 nucleotides read TGTGCCATCAGTGAGTCGTCGGGACTAGGTAAACCTGAGCAGTTCTTC.

This clonotype has at least ten counts. This chain joins TRBV11-2 and TRBJ2-1; D gene ambiguous. Trimming shortened V by 2 bases and J by 0 bases, and 5 bases separated the two germline ends. The CDR3 has 14 residues. Per the germline V gene, CDR1 is SGHAT and CDR2 is FQNNGV. The CDR3 loop is CASSLYSSYNEQFF. CDR3 bases: TGTGCCAGCAGCTTATATTCCTCCTACAATGAGCAGTTCTTC.

Ten or more counts support this clonotype. This chain joins TRBV6-5 and TRBJ2-1; TRBD1 is a possible D gene (5 bases). Germline CDR1 and CDR2: MNHEY and SVGAGI. The CDR3 contains 14 residues. The germline V and J ends were trimmed by 0 bases and 5 bases, with 8 bases remaining between them. The CDR3 reads CASSYSTGDNEQFF. DNA for the CDR3: TGTGCCAGCAGTTACTCAACAGGAGACAATGAGCAGTTCTTC.

This clonotype has only a few counts. The chain links TRBV20-1 to TRBJ1-1; D gene unclear. From germline, CDR1 is DFQATT and CDR2 SNEGSKA (reference sequence). V lost 1 base to trimming and J lost 1 base, with 10 bases between them. The CDR3 loop spans 14 amino acids. The CDR3 region is CSARGPRRNTEAFF. The CDR3 nucleotides read TGCAGTGCTAGAGGCCCGCGGCGGAACACTGAAGCTTTCTTT.

The CDR3 reads CASSWGGPATEAFF. Here the CDR3 DNA reads TGTGCCAGCAGCTGGGGGGGACCGGCCACTGAAGCTTTCTTT. This chain connects TRBV7-3 to TRBJ1-1, with a weak D call TRBD1 (5 bases). This CDR3 has 14 residues. Trimming took 4 bases from V and 4 from J, leaving 13 bases between them. Germline CDR1 and CDR2: SGHTA and FQGTGA.

The rearrangement links TRBV7-2 to TRBJ2-1, with 7 bases matching TRBD2. V trimming: 4 bases; J trimming: 0 bases; junction bases outside the gene matches: 3. This CDR3 comprises 15 residues. Per the germline V gene, CDR1 is SGHTA and CDR2 is FQGNSA. DNA of the CDR3: TGTGCCAGCAGCTGGGGGGAGGGCTCCTACAATGAGCAGTTCTTC. Protein product: CASSWGEGSYNEQFF.

This clonotype was detected only a few times. The genes are TRBV5-1 and TRBJ1-1; D may be TRBD1 (5 bases). The CDR3 extends over 14 amino acids. In germline, CDR1 is SGHRS, CDR2 YFSETQ. The V end lost 4 bases, the J end lost 0 bases, and 10 bases lay between the germline ends. The DNA of the CDR3 is TGCGCCAGCAGCGAGGGACCCTTGAACACTGAAGCTTTCTTT. Translating it yields CASSEGPLNTEAFF. Filled out from reference TRBV5-1 and TRBJ1-1, the complete variable domain reads KAGVTQTPRYLIKTRGQQVTLSCSPISGHRSVSWYQQTPGQGLQFLFEYFSETQRNKGNFPGRFSGRQFSNSRSEMNVSTLELGDSALYLCASSEGPLNTEAFFGQGTRLTVV.

The CDR3 spells CASSYRRGPYNEQFF. The CDR3 DNA reads as TGTGCCAGCAGTTACAGGCGGGGGCCTTACAATGAGCAGTTCTTC. The chain recombines TRBV6-5 with TRBJ2-1, with D possibly TRBD2 on 7 matching bases. V was trimmed by 2 bases and J by 4 bases, leaving 12 bases between them. CDR1 is MNHEY, CDR2 SVGAGI, per germline. CDR3 length: 15 residues.